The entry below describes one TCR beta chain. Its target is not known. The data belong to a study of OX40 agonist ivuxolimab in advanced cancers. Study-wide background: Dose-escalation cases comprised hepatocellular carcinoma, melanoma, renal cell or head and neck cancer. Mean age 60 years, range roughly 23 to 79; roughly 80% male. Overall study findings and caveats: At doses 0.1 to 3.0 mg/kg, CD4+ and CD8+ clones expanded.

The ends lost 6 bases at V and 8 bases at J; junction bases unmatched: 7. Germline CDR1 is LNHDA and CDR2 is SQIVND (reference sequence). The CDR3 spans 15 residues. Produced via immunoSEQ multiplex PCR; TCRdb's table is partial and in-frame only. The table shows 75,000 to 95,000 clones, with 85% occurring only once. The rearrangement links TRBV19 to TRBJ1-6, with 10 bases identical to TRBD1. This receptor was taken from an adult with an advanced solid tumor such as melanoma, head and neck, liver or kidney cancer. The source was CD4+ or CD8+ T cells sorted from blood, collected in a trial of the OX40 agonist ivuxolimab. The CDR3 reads CASRPTGGGHSPLHF. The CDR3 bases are TGTGCCAGTAGGCCGACAGGGGGCGGCCATTCACCCCTCCACTTT.